This note documents a single T cell receptor beta chain sequence. Profiled with immunoSEQ multiplex PCR; TCRdb holds only in-frame clones, not every one. Of approximately 100,000 clones in the sample, over 85% were seen once. Germline V CDR1 and CDR2: SGHAT, FQNNGV. V shed 7 bases and J 5 bases; nucleotides not matched to a gene: 16. The CDR3 covers 16 residues. The data originate from a study of blood T cell repertoires in COVID-19. The chain employs TRBV11-2 and TRBJ2-5; 7 bases are a match to TRBD1. Sequencing input: peripheral blood. The sequence was collected from a human donor with COVID-19, enrolled during active disease. The donor label of this sample is uncertain. CDR3 sequence reads: CASNSRMGDREETQYF. For the CDR3, the DNA is TGTGCCAGCAACTCGAGAATGGGCGACAGGGAGGAGACCCAGTACTTC.